This T cell receptor beta chain was recovered during a study of graft-versus-host responses after intestinal transplantation. Notes on the study in general: Researchers found peak circulating GvH clone levels linked to early post-transplant HvG declines.

Germline assignment: CDR1 MNHNS and CDR2 SASEGT. Losses at the gene ends were 7 bases for V and 2 bases for J; bases not matched to a gene: 8. CDR3 length equals 15 residues. With respect to this clone: Its antigen is unidentified.

Method: immunoSEQ multiplex PCR; TCRdb's copy keeps in-frame clones and lacks some. There are about 120,000 clones in the sample; roughly 92% occur only once, and about 0.25% lies in the top ten. The gene calls are TRBV6-1 and TRBJ2-1; 7 bases match TRBD2. This TCR was sampled from a human donor who was the organ donor for an intestinal transplant. Source: unstimulated CD4+ T cells sorted from spleen or lymph node cells, taken before transplant. DNA for the CDR3: TGTGCCAGCACCTTAACACTAGCGACCTACAATGAGCAGTTCTTC. Translating it yields CASTLTLATYNEQFF.